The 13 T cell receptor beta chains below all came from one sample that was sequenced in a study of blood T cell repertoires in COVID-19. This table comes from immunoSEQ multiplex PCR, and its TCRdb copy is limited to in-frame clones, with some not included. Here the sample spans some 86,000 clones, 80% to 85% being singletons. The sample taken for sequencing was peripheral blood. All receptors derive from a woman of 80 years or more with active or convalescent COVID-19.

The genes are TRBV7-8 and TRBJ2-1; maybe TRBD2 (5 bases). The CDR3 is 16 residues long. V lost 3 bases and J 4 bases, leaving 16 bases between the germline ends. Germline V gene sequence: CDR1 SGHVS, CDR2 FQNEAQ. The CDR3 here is CASSFISADHYNEQFF. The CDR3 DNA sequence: TGTGCCAGCAGCTTTATCTCAGCGGACCATTACAATGAGCAGTTCTTC.

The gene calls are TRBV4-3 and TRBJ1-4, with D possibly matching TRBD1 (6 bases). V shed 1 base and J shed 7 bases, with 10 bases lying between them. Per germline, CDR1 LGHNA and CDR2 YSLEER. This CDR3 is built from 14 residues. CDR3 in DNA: TGCGCCAGCAGCCAAGGCACAGGGAGTGAAAAACTGTTTTTT. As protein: CASSQGTGSEKLFF.

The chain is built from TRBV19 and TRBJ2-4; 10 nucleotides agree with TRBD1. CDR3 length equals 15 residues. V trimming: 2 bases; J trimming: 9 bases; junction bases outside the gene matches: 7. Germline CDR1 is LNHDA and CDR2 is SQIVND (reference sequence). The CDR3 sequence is CASSIRDRGLSIQYF. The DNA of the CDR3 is TGTGCCAGTAGTATAAGGGACAGGGGTCTCTCCATTCAGTACTTC.

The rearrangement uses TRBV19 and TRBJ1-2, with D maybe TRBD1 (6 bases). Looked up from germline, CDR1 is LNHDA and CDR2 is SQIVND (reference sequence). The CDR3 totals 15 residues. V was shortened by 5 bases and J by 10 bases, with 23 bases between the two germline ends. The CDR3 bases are TGTGCCAGTAGTGGAGATACAGGGAGGGTCCCTTTCTACACCTTC. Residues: CASSGDTGRVPFYTF.

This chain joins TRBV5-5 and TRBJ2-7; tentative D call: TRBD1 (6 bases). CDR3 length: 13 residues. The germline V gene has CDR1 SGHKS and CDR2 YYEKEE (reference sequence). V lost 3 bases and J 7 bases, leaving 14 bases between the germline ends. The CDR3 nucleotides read TGTGCCAGCAGCTACGGGACACTGGGAGAGCAGTACTTC. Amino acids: CASSYGTLGEQYF. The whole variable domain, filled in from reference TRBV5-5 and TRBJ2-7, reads DAGVTQSPTHLIKTRGQQVTLRCSPISGHKSVSWYQQVLGQGPQFIFQYYEKEERGRGNFPDRFSARQFPNYSSELNVNALLLGDSALYLCASSYGTLGEQYFGPGTRLTVT.

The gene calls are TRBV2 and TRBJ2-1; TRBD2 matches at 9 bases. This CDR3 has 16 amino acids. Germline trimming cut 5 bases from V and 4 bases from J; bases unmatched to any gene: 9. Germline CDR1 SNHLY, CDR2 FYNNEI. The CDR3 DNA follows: TGTGCCAGCAGTACCCAGACTAGCGGAGATTACAATGAGCAGTTCTTC. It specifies CASSTQTSGDYNEQFF.

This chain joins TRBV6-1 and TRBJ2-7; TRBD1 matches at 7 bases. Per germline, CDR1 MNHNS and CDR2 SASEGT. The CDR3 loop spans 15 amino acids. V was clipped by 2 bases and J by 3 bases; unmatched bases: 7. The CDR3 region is CASSEMGQLIYEQYF. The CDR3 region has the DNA TGTGCCAGCAGTGAAATGGGACAGCTAATCTACGAGCAGTACTTC.

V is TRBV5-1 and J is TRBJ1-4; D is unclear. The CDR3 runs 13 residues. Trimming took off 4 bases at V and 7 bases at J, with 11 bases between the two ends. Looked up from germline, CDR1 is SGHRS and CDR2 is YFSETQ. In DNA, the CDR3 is TGCGCCAGCAGCACTGCCCGGGGTGAAAAACTGTTTTTT. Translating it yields CASSTARGEKLFF. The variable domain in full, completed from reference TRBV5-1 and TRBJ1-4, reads KAGVTQTPRYLIKTRGQQVTLSCSPISGHRSVSWYQQTPGQGLQFLFEYFSETQRNKGNFPGRFSGRQFSNSRSEMNVSTLELGDSALYLCASSTARGEKLFFGSGTQLSVL.

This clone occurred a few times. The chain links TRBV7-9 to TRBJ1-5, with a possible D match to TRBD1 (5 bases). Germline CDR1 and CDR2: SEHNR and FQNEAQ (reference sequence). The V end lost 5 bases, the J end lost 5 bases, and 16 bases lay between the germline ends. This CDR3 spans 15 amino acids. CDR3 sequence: CASSVGTSGDQPQHF. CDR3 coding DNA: TGTGCCAGCAGCGTGGGGACGTCGGGGGATCAGCCCCAGCATTTT.

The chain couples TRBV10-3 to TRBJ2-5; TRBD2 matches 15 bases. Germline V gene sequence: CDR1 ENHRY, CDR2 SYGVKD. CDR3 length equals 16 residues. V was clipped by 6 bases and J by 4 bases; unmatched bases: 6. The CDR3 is CAIRPGLAGGGETQYF. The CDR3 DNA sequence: TGTGCCATCAGGCCGGGACTAGCGGGGGGTGGAGAGACCCAGTACTTC.

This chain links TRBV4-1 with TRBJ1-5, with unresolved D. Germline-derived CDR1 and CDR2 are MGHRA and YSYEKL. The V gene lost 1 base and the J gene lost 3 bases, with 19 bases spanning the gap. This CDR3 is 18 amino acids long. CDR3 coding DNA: TGCGCCAGCAGCCAAGTCCTTCGTCAGAGGGCAAACAATCAGCCCCAGCATTTT. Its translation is CASSQVLRQRANNQPQHF.

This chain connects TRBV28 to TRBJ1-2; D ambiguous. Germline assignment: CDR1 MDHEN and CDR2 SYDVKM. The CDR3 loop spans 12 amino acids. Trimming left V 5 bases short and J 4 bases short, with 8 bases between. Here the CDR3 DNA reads TGTGCCAGCAGTGCCACAATCTATGGCTACACCTTC. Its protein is CASSATIYGYTF.

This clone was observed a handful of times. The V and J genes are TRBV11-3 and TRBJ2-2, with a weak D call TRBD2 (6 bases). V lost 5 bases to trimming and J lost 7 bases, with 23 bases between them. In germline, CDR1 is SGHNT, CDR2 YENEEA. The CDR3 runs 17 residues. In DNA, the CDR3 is TGTGCCAGCAGCCCCGGGGCGCCCAGGGAGGTGAGCGGGGAGCTGTTTTTT. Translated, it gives CASSPGAPREVSGELFF.